This entry lists 22 T cell receptor beta chains sequenced from one sample in a study of radiation and T cells in renal cell carcinoma. Using immunoSEQ multiplex PCR, the repertoire was profiled, and TCRdb retains in-frame clones only, with some absent. Here the sample spans 110,000 to 150,000 clones, 83% being singletons. The time point: baseline pretreatment blood. Treatment described: 15 Gy SBRT to primary tumor, nephrectomy 4 weeks later. The sequencing used blood, collected from a patient whose treatment included radiotherapy and nephrectomy. The receptor set was obtained from a woman aged 50 to 65 with renal cell carcinoma.

The chain combines TRBV18 with TRBJ2-7; TRBD2 is a possible D gene (6 bases). The CDR3 totals 14 residues. Trimming stripped 3 bases from V and 6 bases from J, with 15 bases between. Germline V gene sequence: CDR1 KGHSH, CDR2 LQKENI. CDR3 bases: TGTGCCAGCTCACCGAACGGGGTGGGAGGCGAGCAGTACTTC. Residues: CASSPNGVGGEQYF.

This chain joins TRBV30 and TRBJ2-6; maybe TRBD2 (7 bases). The CDR3 consists of 14 residues. V shed 4 bases and J shed 2 bases, with 9 bases lying between them. The V gene's germline CDR1 is GTSNPN and CDR2 SVGIG (reference sequence). The CDR3 loop is CAWTGGAGANVLTF. The CDR3 coding sequence is TGTGCCTGGACGGGGGGCGCTGGGGCCAACGTCCTGACTTTC.

This clone was seen only once. This sequence joins TRBV18 and TRBJ1-2; D is unclear. Germline V gene data show CDR1 as KGHSH and CDR2 as LQKENI. V lost 6 bases and J lost 5, with 22 bases in between. CDR3 length: 16 amino acids. The CDR3 spells CASSPTDRSGWYGYTF. The CDR3 DNA is TGTGCCAGCTCTCCTACAGATCGGTCGGGGTGGTATGGCTACACCTTC.

The rearrangement links TRBV4-2 to TRBJ1-2, with D possibly being TRBD1 (6 bases). Per germline, CDR1 LGHNA and CDR2 YNFKEQ. The germline V and J ends were trimmed by 2 bases and 5 bases, with 21 bases remaining between them. CDR3 length: 17 residues. The CDR3 DNA reads TGTGCCAGCAGCCAACGGATGAACAGGGCCTACAATTATGGCTACACCTTC. Its translation is CASSQRMNRAYNYGYTF.

The chain uses TRBV4-3 and TRBJ2-7, with D possibly matching TRBD1 (6 bases). Germline values: CDR1 LGHNA, CDR2 YSLEER. V lost 0 bases to trimming and J lost 6 bases, with 12 bases between them. The CDR3 is 14 residues long. CDR3 sequence reads: CASSQETGHREQYF. In DNA form, the CDR3 reads TGCGCCAGCAGCCAAGAAACAGGGCATCGCGAGCAGTACTTC.

The V call is TRBV27, the J call TRBJ2-7, with D possibly being TRBD2 (6 bases). The CDR3 is made up of 13 amino acids. CDR1 and CDR2 from the germline V gene are MNHEY and SMNVEV (reference sequence). The ends were cut back, 6 bases at V and 7 bases at J, with 16 bases in the middle. The CDR3 loop is CASSPTEGGEQYF. CDR3 nucleotide sequence: TGTGCCAGCAGCCCCACCGAAGGAGGGGAGCAGTACTTC.

This clone was recorded once. This chain connects TRBV5-4 to TRBJ1-2; D may be TRBD1 (5 bases). Trimming removed 0 bases from V and 7 bases from J, with 10 bases in between. The CDR3 has 13 residues. Germline V CDR1 and CDR2: SGHNT, YYREEE (reference sequence). The CDR3, as DNA: TGTGCCAGCAGCTTGGCGTCAGGGTTTGGCTACACCTTC. Translated: CASSLASGFGYTF.

The genes are TRBV7-9 and TRBJ2-7; no clear D gene. With 4 bases removed from V and 3 bases from J, the gap between germline ends came to 13 bases. The germline gives CDR1 SEHNR, CDR2 FQNEAQ (reference sequence). This CDR3 has 14 amino acids. This CDR3 is CASSSLAGFYEQYF. The CDR3 DNA is TGTGCCAGCAGCTCCCTTGCAGGCTTCTACGAGCAGTACTTC.

The CDR3 here is CASIPDTNYGYTF. CDR3 in DNA: TGTGCCAGCATTCCGGACACGAACTATGGCTACACCTTC. This chain connects TRBV6-6 to TRBJ1-2, with D maybe TRBD1 (5 bases). The CDR3 spans 13 residues. CDR1 is MNHNY, CDR2 SVGAGI, per germline (reference sequence). V lost 7 bases and J lost 2, with 11 bases in between.

CDR3 DNA sequence: TGTGCCATCAGTGAGTACGGAAATGAAAAACTGTTTTTT. Translated: CAISEYGNEKLFF. V is TRBV10-3 and J is TRBJ1-4; D ambiguous. V was cut by 1 base and J by 5 bases, with 5 bases left in between. There are 13 residues in the CDR3. CDR1 is ENHRY, CDR2 SYGVKD, per germline.

The chain links TRBV6-5 to TRBJ1-5; D gene unclear. This CDR3 comprises 12 residues. The ends were cut back, 6 bases at V and 4 bases at J, with 7 bases in the middle. Germline V gene lookup returns CDR1 MNHEY and CDR2 SVGAGI. The CDR3 loop is CASRSVNQPQHF. CDR3 DNA: TGTGCCAGCAGATCGGTGAATCAGCCCCAGCATTTT.

The chain couples TRBV5-4 to TRBJ1-1; D remains ambiguous. V was trimmed by 5 bases and J by 0 bases, leaving 11 bases between them. Germline CDR1 is SGHNT and CDR2 is YYREEE (reference sequence). The CDR3 covers 14 residues. CDR3 residues: CASSPGGLNTEAFF. The CDR3 DNA is TGTGCCAGCAGTCCCGGCGGGCTGAACACTGAAGCTTTCTTT. The full variable domain, its missing parts supplied by reference TRBV5-4 and TRBJ1-1, is ETGVTQSPTHLIKTRGQQVTLRCSSQSGHNTVSWYQQALGQGPQFIFQYYREEENGRGNFPPRFSGLQFPNYSSELNVNALELDDSALYLCASSPGGLNTEAFFGQGTRLTVV.

The chain employs TRBV5-1 and TRBJ2-1; possibly TRBD1 for D (5 bases). The CDR3 totals 17 residues. Trimming stripped 1 base from V and 8 bases from J, with 22 bases between. Germline V gene data show CDR1 as SGHRS and CDR2 as YFSETQ. The CDR3 protein is CASSLWPGQPTGYEQFF. In DNA, the CDR3 is TGCGCCAGCAGCTTGTGGCCAGGGCAACCTACGGGCTATGAGCAGTTCTTC. The full variable domain, completed using reference TRBV5-1 and TRBJ2-1, is KAGVTQTPRYLIKTRGQQVTLSCSPISGHRSVSWYQQTPGQGLQFLFEYFSETQRNKGNFPGRFSGRQFSNSRSEMNVSTLELGDSALYLCASSLWPGQPTGYEQFFGPGTRLTVL.

The gene calls are TRBV6-4 and TRBJ2-5; D gene unclear. The CDR3 sequence is 13 residues long. V was pared by 3 bases and J by 1 base, with 6 bases between. Per germline, CDR1 MRHNA and CDR2 SNTAGT. The CDR3 spells CASSENSQETQYF. CDR3 bases: TGTGCCAGCAGTGAGAACAGCCAAGAGACCCAGTACTTC.

This chain uses TRBV7-9 with TRBJ1-3; D perhaps matches TRBD1 (6 bases). The length of the CDR3 is 16 residues. CDR1 SEHNR and CDR2 FQNEAQ come from the germline V gene (reference sequence). The V end was cut by 1 base, the J end by 0 bases, with 10 bases between. The CDR3: CASSLDRASSGNTIYF. For the CDR3, the DNA is TGTGCCAGCAGCTTAGACAGGGCCAGCTCTGGAAACACCATATATTTT.

This chain links TRBV7-2 with TRBJ1-1; D remains unclear. V lost 0 bases and J 6 bases, leaving 14 bases between the germline ends. Germline V gives CDR1 SGHTA, CDR2 FQGNSA. CDR3 length: 15 residues. In DNA form, the CDR3 reads TGTGCCAGCAGCTTAGCCCACAGCCGCGGACCTGAAGCTTTCTTT. This codes for CASSLAHSRGPEAFF.

The chain recombines TRBV5-1 with TRBJ1-1; no firm D call. The CDR3 has 13 amino acids. Germline V gives CDR1 SGHRS, CDR2 YFSETQ. Trimming shortened V by 1 base and J by 1 base, and 5 bases separated the two germline ends. The CDR3 loop reads CASSLNRNTEAFF. CDR3 in DNA: TGCGCCAGCAGCTTGAACAGGAACACTGAAGCTTTCTTT.

This clone was counted once. The DNA of the CDR3 is TGCGCCAGCAGCCACCTAGCCCGGGAGGGCCACTACAATGAGCAGTTCTTC. As protein: CASSHLAREGHYNEQFF. V usage is TRBV4-1 and J usage is TRBJ2-1, with 8 positions matching TRBD2. J gave up 3 bases and V 3 bases, and 10 bases lay outside the gene matches. The CDR3 is made up of 17 amino acids. Per germline, CDR1 MGHRA and CDR2 YSYEKL.

The gene calls are TRBV10-1 and TRBJ2-2; D is ambiguous. Trimming took 6 bases from V and 2 from J, leaving 16 bases between them. This CDR3 has 16 amino acids. The germline V gene has CDR1 WNHNN and CDR2 SYGVQD (reference sequence). CDR3 coding DNA: TGCGCCAGCAGCAACCTCCACCCAGGAAACACCGGGGAGCTGTTTTTT. As protein: CASSNLHPGNTGELFF.

This clone was detected only once. The V and J genes are TRBV5-5 and TRBJ2-5, with 13 bases lining up with TRBD2. The CDR3 is 16 amino acids. The trim removed 4 bases at V and 0 bases at J, leaving 3 bases unmatched. Looked up from germline, CDR1 is SGHKS and CDR2 is YYEKEE (reference sequence). CDR3 amino acids: CASSQGTSGDQETQYF. For the CDR3, the DNA is TGTGCCAGCAGCCAGGGGACTAGCGGGGACCAAGAGACCCAGTACTTC.

This clone has only one observation. The CDR3 region is CAWSPGTGDTDTQYF. CDR3 nucleotides: TGTGCCTGGAGTCCCGGGACAGGGGACACAGATACGCAGTATTTT. This chain uses TRBV30 with TRBJ2-3, with 10 positions matching TRBD1. Germline CDR1 reads GTSNPN; CDR2 reads SVGIG (reference sequence). The CDR3 has 15 residues. With 2 bases clipped from V and 2 bases from J, the junction kept 4 bases outside the gene matches.

The chain uses TRBV30 and TRBJ1-1; tentative D call: TRBD1 (5 bases). The germline CDR1 and CDR2 sequences are GTSNPN and SVGIG (reference sequence). V lost 0 bases, J lost 2 bases, and 7 bases lay in between. This CDR3 spans 13 amino acids. The CDR3 bases are TGTGCCTGGAGTGTTGACAGCAACACTGAAGCTTTCTTT. Its protein product is CAWSVDSNTEAFF.